This passage covers 27 T cell receptor beta chains from one sample sequenced in a study of CD8 T cells in ankylosing spondylitis. These receptors' antigens are unknown. General study points: It appeared that ankylosing spondylitis blood was characterized by a TCR beta motif of under ten highly homologous variants.

TCRdb processed the 5' RACE reads anew with MiXCR; each CDR3 protein has one entry. Among hundreds of thousands of distinct CDR3 sequences listed, approximately 10% were seen once. Source material: blood, either unsorted or a sorted T cell fraction (not recorded which). The source is a male donor with ankylosing spondylitis.

This clonotype was counted many times. The rearrangement joins TRBV20-1 to TRBJ2-7; D ambiguous. Trimming left V 3 bases short and J 5 bases short, with 14 bases between. The CDR3 runs to 13 residues. CDR1 and CDR2 (germline): DFQATT, SNEGSKA (reference sequence). In DNA form, the CDR3 reads TGCAGTGCTAGGCCGGGCGTATTGGACGAGCAGTACTTC. The encoded protein is CSARPGVLDEQYF.

The V and J genes are TRBV7-2 and TRBJ2-4, with unresolved D. The CDR3 has 13 amino acids. Germline V lookup: CDR1 SGHTA, CDR2 FQGNSA. V lost 5 bases and J 8 bases, leaving 13 bases between the germline ends. As DNA, the CDR3 is TGTGCCAGCAGCCCACGGCCAAAGGACATTCAGTACTTC. Amino acid sequence: CASSPRPKDIQYF.

The chain employs TRBV4-1 and TRBJ1-1, with TRBD1 identical over 7 bases. Unmatched junction bases numbered 11, after V lost 4 bases and J lost 3 bases. Germline V lookup: CDR1 MGHRA, CDR2 YSYEKL. CDR3 size: 16 residues. The CDR3 DNA sequence: TGCGCCAGCAGCCTCTTTAGGACAGGATCGCACACTGAAGCTTTCTTT. It yields the protein CASSLFRTGSHTEAFF.

This clonotype was observed many times. V is TRBV6-5 and J is TRBJ1-1; no clear D. The CDR3 totals 12 residues. Germline assignment: CDR1 MNHEY and CDR2 SVGAGI. The germline V and J ends were trimmed by 2 bases and 5 bases, with 6 bases remaining between them. The DNA of the CDR3 is TGTGCCAGCAGTTACGGGAGGACTGAAGCTTTCTTT. It is translated as CASSYGRTEAFF.

This clonotype occurred a few times. This CDR3 is CSVLRNEQFF. CDR3 DNA sequence: TGCAGCGTCCTAAGGAATGAGCAGTTCTTC. The rearrangement joins TRBV29-1 to TRBJ2-1; unclear D gene. Per germline, CDR1 SQVTM and CDR2 ANQGSEA. V was cut by 6 bases and J by 7 bases, with 7 bases left in between. The CDR3 runs 10 residues.

This clonotype was seen more than once but under ten times. The V call is TRBV7-2, the J call TRBJ2-1, with 7 bases lining up with TRBD2. The CDR3 runs to 14 residues. CDR1 is SGHTA, CDR2 FQGNSA, per germline. V was clipped by 3 bases and J by 8 bases; unmatched bases: 7. CDR3 sequence: CASSFYAGVYEQFF. The CDR3, as DNA: TGTGCCAGCAGCTTCTACGCGGGAGTTTATGAGCAGTTCTTC.

This clonotype was counted at least ten times. V usage is TRBV20-1 and J usage is TRBJ2-4, with D possibly TRBD1 on 6 matching bases. The CDR3 totals 14 residues. The germline V gene has CDR1 DFQATT and CDR2 SNEGSKA (reference sequence). V lost 0 bases, J lost 12 bases, and 18 bases lay in between. For the CDR3, the DNA is TGCAGTGCTAGAGACCCCAGGGGCCGGGGTGGTCAGTACTTC. Its protein is CSARDPRGRGGQYF.

Only a few counts were recorded for this clonotype. The gene calls are TRBV15 and TRBJ2-2; 13 bases are shared with TRBD2. J lost 4 bases, V lost 3 bases, and 8 bases had no gene match. The CDR3 contains 18 residues. Germline V CDR1 and CDR2: LNHNV, YYDKDF (reference sequence). CDR3 nucleotides: TGTGCCACCAGCAGGCCACCGGGACTAGCGGGGTCCACCGGGGAGCTGTTTTTT. This encodes CATSRPPGLAGSTGELFF.

This clonotype has only a few counts. The J gene is TRBJ2-1, the V gene TRBV11-2; possible D gene TRBD2, 6 bases. Germline V gene sequence: CDR1 SGHAT, CDR2 FQNNGV. The V end lost 5 bases, the J end lost 4 bases, and 15 bases lay between the germline ends. The CDR3 is 15 residues long. In DNA, the CDR3 is TGTGCCAGCAGCAACGTGCGGGGTTTTTACAATGAGCAGTTCTTC. Protein: CASSNVRGFYNEQFF.

In DNA form, the CDR3 reads TGCAGTTCACTCGGGACTAGCGGGAGAGATGAGCAGTTCTTC. Its protein product is CSSLGTSGRDEQFF. V usage is TRBV20-1 and J usage is TRBJ2-1; 14 nucleotides agree with TRBD2. The CDR3 length is 14 residues. From germline, CDR1 is DFQATT and CDR2 SNEGSKA (reference sequence). The J segment lost 8 bases and the V segment lost 8 bases, leaving 8 bases of the junction unmatched.

This clonotype was detected only a few times. V usage is TRBV3-1 and J usage is TRBJ2-1, with TRBD2 matching over 12 bases. After removal of 0 bases from V and 2 bases from J, the junction contained 8 bases not matched to a gene. The germline V gene has CDR1 LGHDT and CDR2 YNNKEL (reference sequence). The CDR3 extends over 19 amino acids. The DNA of the CDR3 is TGTGCCAGCAGCCAAGAAACCGGACTAGCGGGGCTTACCTACAATGAGCAGTTCTTC. Protein sequence: CASSQETGLAGLTYNEQFF.

In this sample, this clonotype turned up many times. CDR3 bases: TGTGCCAGTACTCCCGGGAGCAATCAGCCCCAGCATTTT. It encodes CASTPGSNQPQHF. The chain links TRBV7-2 to TRBJ1-5; no reliable D call. This CDR3 has 13 amino acids. Germline CDR1 is SGHTA and CDR2 is FQGNSA. Trimming cost V 9 bases and J 1 base, with 10 bases left between them.

The gene calls are TRBV7-9 and TRBJ1-1; possibly TRBD1 for D (5 bases). This CDR3 region has 15 residues. Germline V gene lookup returns CDR1 SEHNR and CDR2 FQNEAQ (reference sequence). V was clipped by 2 bases and J by 0 bases, with 10 bases between them. CDR3 DNA: TGTGCCAGCAGCTTATTGGGGGTCTTGAACACTGAAGCTTTCTTT. Protein product: CASSLLGVLNTEAFF.

This clonotype has ten or more counts. The rearrangement links TRBV5-1 to TRBJ1-4; tentative D call: TRBD1 (5 bases). This CDR3 is 14 amino acids long. The ends were cut back, 0 bases at V and 8 bases at J, with 11 bases in the middle. Per germline, CDR1 SGHRS and CDR2 YFSETQ. CDR3 in DNA: TGCGCCAGCAGCTTGGGCAGGGTTGGGGAAAAACTGTTTTTT. Translating it yields CASSLGRVGEKLFF. Variable domain in full (rest from reference TRBV5-1 and TRBJ1-4): KAGVTQTPRYLIKTRGQQVTLSCSPISGHRSVSWYQQTPGQGLQFLFEYFSETQRNKGNFPGRFSGRQFSNSRSEMNVSTLELGDSALYLCASSLGRVGEKLFFGSGTQLSVL.

There are a few counts of this clonotype. V is TRBV12-3 or TRBV12-4 and J is TRBJ2-1; 7 bases are a match to TRBD2. The CDR3 extends over 14 amino acids. V was clipped by 5 bases and J by 9 bases; unmatched bases: 10. DNA of the CDR3: TGTGCCAGCAGTGAGCGGGGACTCGGTACTGAGCAGTTCTTC. Protein sequence: CASSERGLGTEQFF.

This clonotype came up a few times. V is TRBV20-1 and J is TRBJ1-2; no reliable D call. The CDR3 has 16 residues. Germline V gene data show CDR1 as DFQATT and CDR2 as SNEGSKA (reference sequence). V lost 5 bases to trimming and J lost 1 base, with 20 bases between them. CDR3 sequence: CSAPRRGREINYGYTF. As DNA, the CDR3 is TGCAGTGCTCCCCGGAGAGGGAGGGAAATTAACTATGGCTACACCTTC.

About this clonotype: A read error is possible here, since a much larger clone lies one base away. The chain joins TRBV7-2 to TRBJ2-7; D possibly corresponds to TRBD1 (5 bases). The CDR3 totals 14 residues. Germline V gives CDR1 SGHTA, CDR2 FQGNSA. V lost 1 base and J 3 bases, leaving 10 bases between the germline ends. This chain's CDR3 is CASSLVVQDYEQYF. In DNA form, the CDR3 reads TGTGCCAGCAGCTTAGTGGTACAGGACTACGAGCAGTACTTC. Looking up the rest from reference TRBV7-2 and TRBJ2-7 gives the full variable domain: GAGVSQSPSNKVTEKGKDVELRCDPISGHTALYWYRQSLGQGLEFLIYFQGNSAPDKSGLPSDRFSAERTGGSVSTLTIQRTQQEDSAVYLCASSLVVQDYEQYFGPGTRLTVT.

This clonotype was seen at least ten times. This rearrangement joins TRBV7-2 to TRBJ2-5, with 10 bases aligning to TRBD2. This CDR3 has 13 amino acids. Trimming removed 3 bases from V and 7 bases from J; junction bases left unmatched: 2. Germline lookup yields CDR1 SGHTA and CDR2 FQGNSA. CDR3 amino acids: CASSFIAGGTQYF. CDR3 in DNA: TGTGCCAGCAGCTTTATAGCGGGGGGGACCCAGTACTTC.

This clonotype has just a few counts. The genes are TRBV12-3 or TRBV12-4 and TRBJ2-1; 10 bases fit TRBD1. The ends lost 5 bases at V and 12 bases at J; junction bases unmatched: 10. The CDR3 is 14 residues long. CDR3 region: CASSPRTGGTPQFF. In DNA form, the CDR3 reads TGTGCCAGCAGTCCCCGGACAGGGGGTACGCCGCAGTTCTTC.

The sample holds many counts of this clonotype. The chain links TRBV7-6 to TRBJ2-2; the D gene is possibly TRBD1 (6 bases). V shed 0 bases and J shed 11 bases, with 10 bases lying between them. The CDR3 length is 13 residues. Germline CDR1 is SGHVS and CDR2 is FNYEAQ. CDR3 DNA sequence: TGTGCCAGCAGCTTAGCGTGGGGACAAGAGCTGTTTTTT. Translated: CASSLAWGQELFF.

This clonotype was seen only a few times. Here the CDR3 reads CASRVQTGSYNEQFF. The CDR3 DNA reads TGTGCCAGCAGGGTTCAGACAGGCTCCTACAATGAGCAGTTCTTC. This chain connects TRBV7-2 to TRBJ2-1; D possibly corresponds to TRBD1 (6 bases). Germline lookup yields CDR1 SGHTA and CDR2 FQGNSA. With 6 bases removed from V and 0 bases from J, the gap between germline ends came to 12 bases. The CDR3 has 15 amino acids.

Remarks on this clonotype: A much more abundant neighbour one base away suggests this may be a read error. The chain combines TRBV5-1 with TRBJ2-1; 9 bases map to TRBD2. The CDR3 has 15 residues. Germline CDR1 is SGHRS and CDR2 is YFSETQ. The CDR3 DNA is TGCGCCAGCAGCCGTAGCGGGAGCTCCTACAATGAGAAGTTCTTC. Translating gives CASSRSGSSYNEKFF.

In this sample, this clonotype turned up many times. The gene calls are TRBV29-1 and TRBJ2-7, with unresolved D. CDR3 length equals 10 residues. Trimming cost V 3 bases and J 4 bases, with 4 bases left between them. Germline V gene lookup returns CDR1 SQVTM and CDR2 ANQGSEA. The DNA for the CDR3 is TGCAGCGTTGATTTGTACGAGCAGTACTTC. The encoded protein is CSVDLYEQYF.

The table lists this clonotype with many counts. The chain couples TRBV4-3 to TRBJ2-5; 12 bases line up with TRBD2. Unmatched junction bases numbered 8, after V lost 4 bases and J lost 5 bases. The CDR3 has 16 amino acids. CDR1 is LGHNA, CDR2 YSLEER, per germline. The CDR3 region has the DNA TGCGCCAGCAGCCGATCGCGACTAGCGGGAGTGGAGACCCAGTACTTC. Protein product: CASSRSRLAGVETQYF.

In its sample, this clonotype was seen a few times. CDR3 DNA sequence: TGTGCCAGCAGTTACGCGGCAGACCAAGCCAAAAACATTCAGTACTTC. Its protein product is CASSYAADQAKNIQYF. The genes are TRBV6-5 and TRBJ2-4; D gene uncertain. V was shortened by 2 bases and J by 0 bases, with 11 bases between the two germline ends. This CDR3 is 16 amino acids long. Per germline, CDR1 MNHEY and CDR2 SVGAGI.

The V and J genes are TRBV5-6 and TRBJ2-1; tentatively, D is TRBD2 (5 bases). The CDR3 is 14 amino acids. Trimming removed 0 bases from V and 6 bases from J, with 10 bases in between. Germline V CDR1 and CDR2: SGHDT, YYEEEE. CDR3 nucleotide sequence: TGTGCCAGCAGCTTGGAGGCGGCGGGCAATGAGCAGTTCTTC. It specifies CASSLEAAGNEQFF. Complete variable domain (other parts from reference TRBV5-6 and TRBJ2-1): DAGVTQSPTHLIKTRGQQVTLRCSPKSGHDTVSWYQQALGQGPQFIFQYYEEEERQRGNFPDRFSGHQFPNYSSELNVNALLLGDSALYLCASSLEAAGNEQFFGPGTRLTVL.

This clonotype appeared many times. The chain couples TRBV28 to TRBJ2-7; 7 bases are shared with TRBD1. This CDR3 is 13 amino acids long. The J segment lost 7 bases and the V segment lost 5 bases, leaving 8 bases of the junction unmatched. The germline V gene has CDR1 MDHEN and CDR2 SYDVKM. Here the CDR3 DNA reads TGTGCCAGCAGTCTCAATAGGGGGCGGGAGCAGTACTTC. Residues: CASSLNRGREQYF.